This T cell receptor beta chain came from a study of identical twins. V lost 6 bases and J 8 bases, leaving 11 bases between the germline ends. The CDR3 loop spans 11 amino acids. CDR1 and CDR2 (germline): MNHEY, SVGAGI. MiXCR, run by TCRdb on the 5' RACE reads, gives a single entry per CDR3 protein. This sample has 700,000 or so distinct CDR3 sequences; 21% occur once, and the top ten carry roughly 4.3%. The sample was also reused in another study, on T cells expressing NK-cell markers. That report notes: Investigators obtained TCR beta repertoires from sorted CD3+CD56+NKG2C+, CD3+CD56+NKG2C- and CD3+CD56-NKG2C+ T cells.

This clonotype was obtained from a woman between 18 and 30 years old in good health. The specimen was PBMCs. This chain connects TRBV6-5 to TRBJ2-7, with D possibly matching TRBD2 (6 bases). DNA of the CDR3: TGTGCCAGCAGCGCGGCGGGGAAGCAGTACTTC. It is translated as CASSAAGKQYF.